The 7 T cell receptor beta chains presented below share a single source sample, sequenced in a study of CD8 T cells in ankylosing spondylitis. Overall study results and limits: Characteristic of ankylosing spondylitis blood, it appeared, was a TCR beta motif comprising 7 to 9 highly homologous variants.

Which antigens these TCRs recognize remains unknown. TCRdb passed the 5' RACE reads through MiXCR, listing each CDR3 protein once. This sample has 200,000 to 250,000 distinct CDR3 sequences, with approximately 16% found just once. What was sequenced was blood, either unsorted or a sorted T cell fraction (not recorded which). All receptors derive from a male donor with ankylosing spondylitis.

The chain has TRBV4-1 and TRBJ2-7; D is ambiguous. The CDR3 length is 15 residues. The germline V gene has CDR1 MGHRA and CDR2 YSYEKL. V dropped 5 bases and J dropped 0 bases, with 14 bases sitting between them. CDR3 DNA sequence: TGCGCCAGCAGCTCCAGGTCGGTGGGCTCCTACGAGCAGTACTTC. This sequence encodes CASSSRSVGSYEQYF.

The chain has TRBV11-1 and TRBJ2-2, with 11 bases matching TRBD2. V was pared by 4 bases and J by 1 base, with 14 bases of the junction left unmatched. This CDR3 comprises 20 residues. Germline CDR1 is SGHAT and CDR2 is FQDESV (reference sequence). This CDR3 is CASSSSQVGLADENTGELFF. CDR3 bases: TGTGCCAGCAGCTCTAGTCAAGTGGGACTAGCGGACGAGAACACCGGGGAGCTGTTTTTT.

The V and J genes are TRBV6-2 or TRBV6-3 and TRBJ2-5; D perhaps matches TRBD2 (6 bases). CDR1 is MNHEY and CDR2 is SVGEGT in the germline V gene. The CDR3 consists of 14 residues. V was cut by 5 bases and J by 2 bases, with 12 bases left in between. The CDR3 sequence is CASSGPSGQETQYF. The DNA of the CDR3 is TGTGCCAGCAGTGGACCCAGCGGGCAAGAGACCCAGTACTTC.

As to this clonotype: Relative to the germline gene, one junction end is altered; a read error may explain this. The chain recombines TRBV3-1 with TRBJ1-2; 7 positions agree with TRBD1. Germline lookup yields CDR1 LGHDT and CDR2 YNNKEL (reference sequence). The CDR3 sequence is 13 residues long. The CDR3 sequence: CASSQDSPQGPFF. CDR3 nucleotide sequence: TGTGCCAGCAGCCAAGATTCCCCACAGGGGCCGTTCTTC.

The rearrangement links TRBV4-1 to TRBJ2-7, with D perhaps assigned TRBD1 or TRBD2 (5 bases each). Germline V gives CDR1 MGHRA, CDR2 YSYEKL. Trimming removed 4 bases from V and 4 bases from J, with 14 bases in between. The CDR3 runs 14 residues. In DNA form, the CDR3 reads TGCGCCAGCAGCCCCCCGGGGCTCGTTTACGAGCAGTACTTC. Residues: CASSPPGLVYEQYF.

This clonotype was found a few times. The chain couples TRBV6-2 or TRBV6-3 to TRBJ1-5; no definite D call. Trimming pared 6 bases from V and 0 bases from J, leaving 9 bases between. The CDR3 totals 14 residues. CDR1 MNHEY and CDR2 SVGEGT come from the germline V gene. The CDR3 DNA is TGTGCCAGCAGAGAACTTTATAGCAATCAGCCCCAGCATTTT. It encodes CASRELYSNQPQHF.

The J gene is TRBJ2-1, the V gene TRBV7-9; no clear D gene. The CDR3 sequence is 12 residues long. CDR1 and CDR2 from the germline V gene are SEHNR and FQNEAQ (reference sequence). The V end was cut by 5 bases, the J end by 10 bases, with 12 bases between. In DNA form, the CDR3 reads TGTGCCAGCAGCAATGACTGGGCAGAGCAGTTCTTC. Protein sequence: CASSNDWAEQFF.